The source of this T cell receptor (beta chain) is a study of T-cell reconstitution after alpha-beta-depleted transplantation in children. Unique molecular identifiers were incorporated when the TCRbeta library was constructed. TCRdb used MiXCR to reprocess the PCR reads, holding one entry per CDR3 protein. The table includes hundreds of thousands of distinct CDR3 sequences, 23% detected once. The CDR3 loop spans 14 amino acids. Germline CDR1 reads SGHRS; CDR2 reads YFSETQ. V shed 4 bases and J shed 4 bases, with 15 bases lying between them. This clonotype was counted ten times or more. Its antigen is currently unknown. Points from the study as a whole: Among T cells one year after transplant, newly produced cells accounted for most counts and diversity. Alpha-beta T cells about two months after transplant reportedly derived from several hundred expanded graft clones.

The sequencing used PBMCs, mostly from graft donor cells, collected 360 days after TCRalphabeta/CD19-depleted stem cell transplant. This TCR was sampled from a boy less than two years old who had a stem cell transplant for acute myeloid leukemia, so the T cells may come from the graft donor. The rearrangement joins TRBV5-1 to TRBJ2-7, with TRBD1 as a possible D gene (6 bases). Here the CDR3 reads CASSPDSRGYEQYV. The CDR3 coding sequence is TGCGCCAGCAGCCCGGACTCGAGGGGGTACGAGCAGTACGTC.